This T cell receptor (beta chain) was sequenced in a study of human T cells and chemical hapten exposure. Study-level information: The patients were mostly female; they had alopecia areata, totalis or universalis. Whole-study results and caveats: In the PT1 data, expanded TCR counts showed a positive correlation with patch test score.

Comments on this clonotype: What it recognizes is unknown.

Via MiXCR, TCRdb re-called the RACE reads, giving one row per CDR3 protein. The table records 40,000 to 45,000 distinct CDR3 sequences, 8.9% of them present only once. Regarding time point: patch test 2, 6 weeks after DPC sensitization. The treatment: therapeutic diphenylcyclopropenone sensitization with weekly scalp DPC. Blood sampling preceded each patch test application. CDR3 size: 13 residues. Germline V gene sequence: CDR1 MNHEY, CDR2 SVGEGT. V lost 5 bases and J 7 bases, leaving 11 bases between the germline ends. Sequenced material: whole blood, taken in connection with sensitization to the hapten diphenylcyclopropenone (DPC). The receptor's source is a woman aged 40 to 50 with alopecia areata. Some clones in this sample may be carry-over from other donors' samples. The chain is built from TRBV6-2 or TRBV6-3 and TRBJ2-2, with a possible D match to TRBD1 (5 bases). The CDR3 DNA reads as TGTGCCAGCAGTCCCCCACAGGTCGGGGAGCTGTTTTTT. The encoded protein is CASSPPQVGELFF.